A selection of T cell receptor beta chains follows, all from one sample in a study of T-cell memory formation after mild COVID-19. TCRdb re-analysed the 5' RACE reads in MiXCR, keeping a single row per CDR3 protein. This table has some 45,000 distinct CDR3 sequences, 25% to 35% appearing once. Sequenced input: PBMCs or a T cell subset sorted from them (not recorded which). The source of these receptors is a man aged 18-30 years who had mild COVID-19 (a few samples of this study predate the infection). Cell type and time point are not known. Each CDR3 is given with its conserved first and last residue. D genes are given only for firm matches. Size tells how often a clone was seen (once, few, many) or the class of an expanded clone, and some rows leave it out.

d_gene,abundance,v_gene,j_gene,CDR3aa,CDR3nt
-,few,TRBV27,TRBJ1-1,CASSLSLRGSGTEAFF,TGTGCCAGCAGTTTATCGTTACGGGGGTCCGGCACTGAAGCTTTCTTT
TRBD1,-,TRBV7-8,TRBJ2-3,CASSGLDRAKSEDTQYF,TGTGCCAGCAGCGGCCTGGACAGGGCAAAGTCAGAGGATACGCAGTATTTT
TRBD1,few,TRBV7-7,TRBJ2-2,CASSLRQGAGAGELFF,TGTGCCAGCAGCTTACGGCAGGGGGCAGGAGCCGGGGAGCTGTTTTTT
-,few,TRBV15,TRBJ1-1,CATSRTRGLNTEAFF,TGTGCCACCAGCAGAACCCGAGGGTTGAACACTGAAGCTTTCTTT
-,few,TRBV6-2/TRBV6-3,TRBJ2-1,CASSYGGNNEQFF,TGTGCCAGCAGTTATGGGGGAAACAATGAGCAGTTCTTC
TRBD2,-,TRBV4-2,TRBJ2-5,CASSQIIAGGPVETQYF,TGTGCCAGCAGCCAAATAATAGCGGGGGGGCCGGTAGAGACCCAGTACTTC
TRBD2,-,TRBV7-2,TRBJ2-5,CASSFGTSGGAEETQYF,TGTGCCAGCAGCTTTGGGACTAGCGGGGGGGCTGAGGAGACCCAGTACTTC
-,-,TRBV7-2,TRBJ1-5,CASSLRGRQENQPQHF,TGTGCCAGCAGCTTACGCGGGCGACAAGAAAATCAGCCCCAGCATTTT
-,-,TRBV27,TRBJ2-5,CAIGRFQETQYF,TGTGCCATCGGACGCTTCCAAGAGACCCAGTACTTC
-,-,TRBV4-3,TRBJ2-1,CASSQSKGTYNEQFF,TGCGCCAGCAGCCAATCGAAGGGGACCTACAATGAGCAGTTCTTC
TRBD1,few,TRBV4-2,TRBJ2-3,CASSPRDRSTDTQYF,TGTGCCAGCAGCCCGAGGGACAGGAGCACAGATACGCAGTATTTT
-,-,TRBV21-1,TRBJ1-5,CASSRNQPQHF,TGTGCCAGCAGCAGAAATCAGCCCCAGCATTTT
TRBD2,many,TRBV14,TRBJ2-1,CASSTTSGGSGNNEQFF,TGTGCCAGCAGCACGACTAGCGGGGGTAGTGGGAACAATGAGCAGTTCTTC
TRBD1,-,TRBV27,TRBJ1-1,CASSKGAHPEAFF,TGTGCCAGCAGCAAGGGGGCGCACCCCGAAGCTTTCTTT
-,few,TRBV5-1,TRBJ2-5,CASSTEGVGQETQYF,TGCGCCAGCAGCACCGAGGGTGTAGGCCAAGAGACCCAGTACTTC
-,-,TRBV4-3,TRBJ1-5,CASSQDGGLLNQPQHF,TGCGCCAGCAGCCAAGATGGTGGGCTGCTAAATCAGCCCCAGCATTTT
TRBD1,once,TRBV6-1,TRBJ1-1,CASSGRQGFTEAFF,TGTGCCAGCAGTGGTCGACAGGGCTTCACTGAAGCTTTCTTT
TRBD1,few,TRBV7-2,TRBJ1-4,CASSLEPRGLDEKLFF,TGTGCCAGCAGCTTAGAGCCCAGGGGGCTGGATGAAAAACTGTTTTTT
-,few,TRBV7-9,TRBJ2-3,CASSPTVGEDTQYF,TGTGCCAGCAGCCCAACAGTGGGGGAAGATACGCAGTATTTT
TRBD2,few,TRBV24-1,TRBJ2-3,CATSDGRDYDTDTQYF,TGTGCCACCAGTGATGGCCGGGACTATGACACAGATACGCAGTATTTT
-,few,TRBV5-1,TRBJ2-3,CASSPLDWNSTGTQYF,TGCGCCAGCAGCCCACTCGACTGGAATAGCACAGGGACGCAGTATTTT
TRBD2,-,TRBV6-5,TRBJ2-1,CASSYSRAGTSGEQFF,TGTGCCAGCAGTTACTCGCGTGCCGGGACTAGCGGGGAGCAGTTCTTC
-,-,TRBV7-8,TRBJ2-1,CASSWGFNEQFF,TGTGCCAGCAGCTGGGGCTTCAATGAGCAGTTCTTC
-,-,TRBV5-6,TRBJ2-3,CASSPRASSTDTQYF,TGTGCCAGCAGCCCAAGAGCTTCTAGCACAGATACGCAGTATTTT
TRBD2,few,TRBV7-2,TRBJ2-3,CASSEEPPTSGGNTDTQYF,TGTGCCAGCAGCGAAGAGCCCCCCACTAGCGGGGGGAACACAGATACGCAGTATTTT
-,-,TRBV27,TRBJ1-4,CASSQVGGKLFF,TGTGCCAGCAGTCAAGTCGGGGGAAAACTGTTTTTT
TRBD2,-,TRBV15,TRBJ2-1,CATSSSRLAGGLNEQFF,TGTGCCACCAGCAGTTCGCGGCTAGCGGGGGGGCTCAATGAGCAGTTCTTC
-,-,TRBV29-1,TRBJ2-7,CSVEDRTDYEQYF,TGCAGCGTTGAAGATAGGACAGACTACGAGCAGTACTTC
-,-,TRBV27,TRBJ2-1,CASSPQGYNEQFF,TGTGCCAGCAGTCCCCAGGGCTACAATGAGCAGTTCTTC
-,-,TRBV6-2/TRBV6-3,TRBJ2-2,CASSYNPYELFF,TGTGCCAGCAGTTACAATCCGTATGAGCTGTTTTTT
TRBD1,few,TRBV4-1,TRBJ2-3,CASSPWTGGSDTQYF,TGCGCCAGCAGCCCCTGGACAGGGGGCTCAGATACGCAGTATTTT
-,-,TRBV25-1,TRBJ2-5,CASSDPRAGTQETQYF,TGTGCCAGCAGTGACCCCAGGGCAGGGACACAAGAGACCCAGTACTTC
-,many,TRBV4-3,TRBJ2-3,CASSRSLAGTSTDTQYF,TGCGCCAGCAGCCGCTCCCTGGCGGGGACTAGCACAGATACGCAGTATTTT
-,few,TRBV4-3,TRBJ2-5,CASSQDRGDGETQYF,TGCGCCAGCAGCCAAGACCGTGGGGACGGTGAGACCCAGTACTTC
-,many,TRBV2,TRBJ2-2,CARGGLPNTGELFF,TGTGCCAGAGGGGGACTACCGAACACCGGGGAGCTGTTTTTT
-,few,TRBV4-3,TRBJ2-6,CASSQDIVSGANVLTF,TGCGCCAGCAGCCAAGATATTGTCTCTGGGGCCAACGTCCTGACTTTC
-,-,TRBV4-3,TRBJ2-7,CASSQSTTARGYEQYF,TGCGCCAGCAGCCAGTCAACTACCGCCAGAGGCTACGAGCAGTACTTC
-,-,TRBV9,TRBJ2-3,CASSVGDTGTTDTQYF,TGTGCCAGCAGCGTAGGGGACACCGGAACAACAGATACGCAGTATTTT
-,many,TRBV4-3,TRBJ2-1,CASSQVSGQGYNEQFF,TGCGCCAGCAGCCAAGTATCAGGGCAGGGGTACAATGAGCAGTTCTTC
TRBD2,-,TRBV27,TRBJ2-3,CASSPGLHSTDTQYF,TGTGCCAGCAGTCCGGGACTACACAGCACAGATACGCAGTATTTT